The clone carrying this T cell receptor beta chain was observed a handful of times. With a J-beta primer mix and a sample-barcoded 5' primer, a second PCR ran about 7 to 12 cycles. TCRdb called the 5' RACE reads again in MiXCR, with one record for every CDR3 protein. The sample contains 700,000 to 850,000 distinct CDR3 sequences, 40% to 65% of which appear only once. The source of the sample is a study of blood T cells in healthy people across ages. It was approximately 10 milliliters of peripheral blood that were drawn from each donor. J gave up 3 bases and V 4 bases, and 5 bases lay outside the gene matches. The CDR3 spans 14 residues. Germline V CDR1 and CDR2: ENHRY, SYGVKD.

The sequenced sample consisted of blood. The receptor was isolated from a man older than 75 in good health. The chain couples TRBV10-3 to TRBJ2-5, with 7 bases lining up with TRBD2. In DNA form, the CDR3 reads TGTGCCATCAGTGGCGGGCTAGCGGAAGAGACCCAGTACTTC. It specifies CAISGGLAEETQYF.